The present T cell receptor beta chain was sequenced within a study of T cell repertoires in cytomegalovirus infection. Study at large: Both CMV infection and a matching HLA type were indicated by public TCR beta signatures. Study outcomes and limitations: The cumulative frequency of public TCR beta families distinguished individuals who carried CMV together with the relevant HLA. Dominating the ex vivo response were HLA-C-restricted CMV-specific TCR beta clonotypes.

This clonotype was picked up a small number of times. The antigen remains unidentified. One entry per CDR3 protein, called by TCRdb with MiXCR from the reads. The sample has about 740,000 distinct CDR3 sequences, under 40% seen once. The specimen sequenced was PBMCs. This TCR was recovered from a human donor in good health (CMV status not recorded). Some clones in this sample may be carry-over from other donors' samples.

CDR3 protein: CASSVTRGEQFF. The CDR3 DNA reads as TGTGCCAGCAGTGTTACCCGCGGTGAGCAGTTCTTC. J is TRBJ2-1 and V is TRBV12-3 or TRBV12-4; D ambiguous. CDR3 length: 12 amino acids. The germline V and J ends were trimmed by 5 bases and 9 bases, with 11 bases remaining between them.